The 5 T cell receptor beta chains below all came from one sample that was sequenced in a study of siplizumab effects on memory and regulatory T cells. TCRdb keeps only in-frame clones here, not all; method: immunoSEQ multiplex PCR. This sample carries under 95,000 clones, about 94% of them seen once, and the ten largest clones take 0.3%. The sequenced sample was non-Treg CD4+ T cells sorted from blood. Receptors were obtained from a human donor in good health.

This clone has only a few counts. The V call is TRBV2, the J call TRBJ1-5; no definite D call. Trimming took off 5 bases at V and 6 bases at J, with 20 bases between the two ends. Germline V gives CDR1 SNHLY, CDR2 FYNNEI. The CDR3 contains 16 residues. The CDR3 DNA follows: TGTGCCAGCAGTAAAGAAGGATCTTGGCAGGCTCAGCCCCAGCATTTT. Translating gives CASSKEGSWQAQPQHF.

The chain combines TRBV21-1 with TRBJ2-7; the DNA was not used to check the table's D call, TRBD1. TRBV21-1 is annotated as a pseudogene. This CDR3 has 14 residues. The CDR3 nucleotides are TGTGCCAGCAGCAACACAGAGATCATCTACGAGCAGTACTTC. This sequence encodes CASSNTEIIYEQYF.

The chain combines TRBV7-2 with TRBJ2-3; D is possibly TRBD1 (5 bases). This CDR3 is built from 15 residues. Germline V gene lookup returns CDR1 SGHTA and CDR2 FQGNSA. Trimming shortened V by 5 bases and J by 2 bases, and 14 bases separated the two germline ends. The CDR3 DNA follows: TGTGCCAGCAGCGAAGGGGTCAGGACCACAGATACGCAGTATTTT. Residues: CASSEGVRTTDTQYF.

The gene calls are TRBV6-6 and TRBJ1-2; 9 bases map to TRBD1. CDR1 is MNHNY, CDR2 SVGAGI, per germline (reference sequence). After removal of 9 bases from V and 2 bases from J, the junction contained 4 bases not matched to a gene. The CDR3 has 13 amino acids. The DNA for the CDR3 is TGTGCCAGTAGTGGACAGGGGAACTATGGCTACACCTTC. Residues: CASSGQGNYGYTF.

The chain has TRBV5-4 and TRBJ2-3; tentatively, D is TRBD1 (6 bases). Germline lookup yields CDR1 SGHNT and CDR2 YYREEE (reference sequence). This CDR3 spans 16 amino acids. V shed 4 bases and J shed 1 base, with 16 bases lying between them. CDR3 sequence (DNA): TGTGCCAGCAGCCCTAAAGGGGGAATCGGCACAGATACGCAGTATTTT. Translation: CASSPKGGIGTDTQYF. The whole variable domain, filled in from reference TRBV5-4 and TRBJ2-3, reads ETGVTQSPTHLIKTRGQQVTLRCSSQSGHNTVSWYQQALGQGPQFIFQYYREEENGRGNFPPRFSGLQFPNYSSELNVNALELDDSALYLCASSPKGGIGTDTQYFGPGTRLTVL.